The 31 T cell receptor beta chains given below trace back to one sample, sequenced in a study of blood T cell repertoires in COVID-19. The method was immunoSEQ multiplex PCR; TCRdb's version includes in-frame clones alone and lacks a portion of them. The table records roughly 480,000 clones, about 88% of them present only once. The specimen was peripheral blood. Receptors were obtained from a man aged 18 to 29 with COVID-19, enrolled during active disease.

This clone was detected once. CDR3 nucleotide sequence: TGTGCCAGCAGCCATCTTGATACGCAGTATTTT. Its translation: CASSHLDTQYF. This chain joins TRBV3-1 (or the pseudogene TRBV3-2) and TRBJ2-3; D is unclear. The CDR3 is 11 residues long. Germline V lookup: CDR1 LGHDT, CDR2 YNNKEL (reference sequence). Trimming shortened V by 3 bases and J by 6 bases, and 4 bases separated the two germline ends.

The table lists this clone with a count of one. The genes are TRBV20-1 and TRBJ1-1; no clear D gene. Germline CDR1 reads DFQATT; CDR2 reads SNEGSKA (reference sequence). Deletions cut 1 base from V and 11 bases from J, with 11 bases between. The CDR3 spans 11 residues. The CDR3 loop is CSARAQAGAFF. CDR3 bases: TGCAGTGCTAGAGCCCAGGCTGGTGCTTTCTTT.

This chain uses TRBV13 with TRBJ1-2; 8 bases map to TRBD1. The ends lost 6 bases at V and 0 bases at J; junction bases unmatched: 9. This CDR3 has 16 residues. Germline V CDR1 and CDR2: PRHDT, FYEKMQ (reference sequence). The DNA for the CDR3 is TGTGCCAGCAGTCCAAGTGGGACAGGCTCTAACTATGGCTACACCTTC. This gives the protein CASSPSGTGSNYGYTF.

The gene calls are TRBV11-3 and TRBJ1-1, with TRBD1 as a possible D gene (6 bases). CDR1 is SGHNT and CDR2 is YENEEA in the germline V gene. CDR3 size: 17 residues. Trimming left V 0 bases short and J 0 bases short, with 14 bases between. CDR3 in DNA: TGTGCCAGCAGCTTAGAAGACAGGACCAGGATGAACACTGAAGCTTTCTTT. It is translated as CASSLEDRTRMNTEAFF.

J is TRBJ2-3 and V is TRBV4-1, with D maybe TRBD1 (6 bases). Germline V gene sequence: CDR1 MGHRA, CDR2 YSYEKL. The CDR3 sequence is 14 residues long. V shed 1 base and J shed 8 bases, with 13 bases lying between them. The CDR3 bases are TGCGCCAGCAGCCAAGGGACAGCCCCGGGTACGCAGTATTTT. This gives the protein CASSQGTAPGTQYF.

This clone was observed once. The rearrangement links TRBV13 to TRBJ2-7; 7 positions agree with TRBD2. Germline loops: CDR1 PRHDT, CDR2 FYEKMQ (reference sequence). The CDR3 consists of 14 residues. With V trimmed by 2 bases and J by 2 bases, 3 bases remained unmatched. The DNA for the CDR3 is TGTGCCAGCAGCTTAAAGGCGGGGGCCTACGAGCAGTACTTC. Translation: CASSLKAGAYEQYF.

The chain links TRBV7-6 to TRBJ1-1; D possibly corresponds to TRBD1 (5 bases). The CDR3 is made up of 11 amino acids. Trimming stripped 11 bases from V and 5 bases from J, with 12 bases between. Germline V gives CDR1 SGHVS, CDR2 FNYEAQ. In DNA, the CDR3 is TGTGCCGTAGGGGAGGGGACTGAAGCTTTCTTT. Translating it yields CAVGEGTEAFF.

This clone was seen a handful of times. V and J are TRBV19 and TRBJ1-3; D unresolved. Deletions cut 5 bases from V and 4 bases from J, with 12 bases between. This CDR3 contains 14 residues. CDR1 and CDR2 (germline): LNHDA, SQIVND (reference sequence). This CDR3 reads CASSLRDGGNTIYF. The CDR3 bases are TGTGCCAGTAGTCTGAGGGATGGGGGAAACACCATATATTTT.

This clone was observed a handful of times. The chain employs TRBV3-1 (or the pseudogene TRBV3-2) and TRBJ2-3; 12 bases are a match to TRBD1. The J segment lost 5 bases and the V segment lost 5 bases, leaving 8 bases of the junction unmatched. Germline CDR1 LGHDT, CDR2 YNNKEL (reference sequence). CDR3 size: 16 residues. The CDR3 bases are TGTGCCAGCAGCGCAACGGGACAGGGGGCTGGAGATACGCAGTATTTT. It is translated as CASSATGQGAGDTQYF.

V is TRBV5-5 and J is TRBJ2-7; a possible D gene is TRBD1 (5 bases). This CDR3 comprises 14 residues. V was pared by 2 bases and J by 5 bases, with 14 bases between. Germline V gene data show CDR1 as SGHKS and CDR2 as YYEKEE (reference sequence). CDR3 nucleotides: TGTGCCAGCAGCTTTTTCCAGGGTGAAGACGAGCAGTACTTC. It translates to CASSFFQGEDEQYF.

The J gene is TRBJ2-1, the V gene TRBV5-1; 7 bases align to TRBD2. V gave up 0 bases and J gave up 4 bases; unmatched junction bases: 7. In germline, CDR1 is SGHRS, CDR2 YFSETQ. This CDR3 region has 16 residues. The CDR3 protein is CASSLGGRAGYNEQFF. CDR3 DNA: TGCGCCAGCAGCTTGGGGGGGAGGGCCGGTTACAATGAGCAGTTCTTC.

The chain couples TRBV24-1 to TRBJ2-1, with 9 bases fitting TRBD2. Unmatched junction bases numbered 3, after V lost 6 bases and J lost 4 bases. Germline values: CDR1 KGHDR, CDR2 SFDVKD. The CDR3 loop spans 14 amino acids. CDR3 region: CATSTAGGYNEQFF. The CDR3 region has the DNA TGTGCCACCAGTACCGCGGGAGGGTACAATGAGCAGTTCTTC.

The J gene is TRBJ2-2, the V gene TRBV29-1; weak D call: TRBD1 (5 bases). The CDR3 runs 14 residues. Germline-derived CDR1 and CDR2 are SQVTM and ANQGSEA. V gave up 7 bases and J gave up 2 bases, with 14 bases separating them. The CDR3 DNA follows: TGCAGCGCCTATCGACAGAGCAACACCGGGGAGCTGTTTTTT. This gives the protein CSAYRQSNTGELFF.

The chain combines TRBV5-4 with TRBJ2-3; 11 bases line up with TRBD2. Germline trimming cut 4 bases from V and 4 bases from J; bases unmatched to any gene: 11. The length of the CDR3 is 17 residues. Germline V CDR1 and CDR2: SGHNT, YYREEE (reference sequence). Here the CDR3 DNA reads TGTGCCAGCAGCACTAAGGGACTAGCGGTACCATCAGATACGCAGTATTTT. Amino acids: CASSTKGLAVPSDTQYF. Drawing the rest from reference TRBV5-4 and TRBJ2-3, the complete variable domain is ETGVTQSPTHLIKTRGQQVTLRCSSQSGHNTVSWYQQALGQGPQFIFQYYREEENGRGNFPPRFSGLQFPNYSSELNVNALELDDSALYLCASSTKGLAVPSDTQYFGPGTRLTVL.

V and J are TRBV12-3 or TRBV12-4 and TRBJ1-1; D unclear. The CDR3 is made up of 11 amino acids. Trimming removed 1 base from V and 7 bases from J, with 4 bases in between. The DNA for the CDR3 is TGTGCCAGCAGTTTAGACAGTGAAGCTTTCTTT. It codes for CASSLDSEAFF.

CDR3 DNA: TGTGCCGTAAGACAGGGAGGATACACTGAAGCTTTCTTT. Translating gives CAVRQGGYTEAFF. The V call is TRBV6-5, the J call TRBJ1-1; 7 bases match TRBD1. The germline gives CDR1 MNHEY, CDR2 SVGAGI. The CDR3 has 13 amino acids. With V trimmed by 11 bases and J by 3 bases, 9 bases remained unmatched.

The chain couples TRBV30 to TRBJ1-6; 9 bases match TRBD1. CDR3 size: 12 residues. Germline V lookup: CDR1 GTSNPN, CDR2 SVGIG (reference sequence). This chain's CDR3 is CASGTGSSPLHF. CDR3 in DNA: TGTGCTAGCGGGACAGGGAGCTCACCCCTCCACTTT.

V gene TRBV6-5 combines with J gene TRBJ2-1; TRBD2 matches at 8 bases. The J segment lost 7 bases and the V segment lost 0 bases, leaving 8 bases of the junction unmatched. Germline V lookup: CDR1 MNHEY, CDR2 SVGAGI. This CDR3 is built from 16 residues. CDR3 in amino acids: CASSYSKAGDGNEQFF. The CDR3 nucleotides read TGTGCCAGCAGTTACTCGAAAGCGGGAGACGGTAATGAGCAGTTCTTC.

The chain is built from TRBV7-9 and TRBJ2-3; the D is unclear. This CDR3 is 10 amino acids long. Trimming took off 3 bases at V and 8 bases at J, with 3 bases between the two ends. CDR1 is SEHNR, CDR2 FQNEAQ, per germline (reference sequence). The CDR3 region is CASSFSTQYF. The CDR3 DNA sequence: TGTGCCAGCAGCTTCAGTACGCAGTATTTT.

CDR3 sequence reads: CASSFGGGTARQYF. DNA for the CDR3: TGTGCCAGCAGTTTTGGGGGGGGCACCGCGAGGCAGTACTTC. The gene calls are TRBV6-5 and TRBJ2-7, with D possibly TRBD2 on 7 matching bases. The CDR3 is made up of 14 amino acids. The germline gives CDR1 MNHEY, CDR2 SVGAGI. Trimming took 4 bases from V and 9 from J, leaving 19 bases between them.

This clone was detected only once. J is TRBJ1-3 and V is TRBV11-3, with D possibly TRBD1 on 5 matching bases. The length of the CDR3 is 16 residues. Looked up from germline, CDR1 is SGHNT and CDR2 is YENEEA. The V gene lost 2 bases and the J gene lost 0 bases, with 11 bases spanning the gap. DNA for the CDR3: TGTGCCAGCAGCTTAAACGGACAATCCTCTGGAAACACCATATATTTT. The encoded protein is CASSLNGQSSGNTIYF.

The CDR3 protein is CASSVGGLAGAEQYF. For the CDR3, the DNA is TGTGCCAGCAGCGTAGGGGGACTAGCGGGAGCCGAGCAGTACTTC. The chain links TRBV9 to TRBJ2-7; 14 positions match TRBD2. The ends lost 0 bases at V and 6 bases at J; junction bases unmatched: 2. The V gene's germline CDR1 is SGDLS and CDR2 YYNGEE. This CDR3 spans 15 amino acids.

The V gene is TRBV7-2, the J gene TRBJ1-5; no clear D gene. V lost 0 bases, J lost 4 bases, and 13 bases lay in between. Germline V lookup: CDR1 SGHTA, CDR2 FQGNSA. The CDR3 has 16 residues. The CDR3 sequence: CASSLAFFTENQPQHF. In DNA, the CDR3 is TGTGCCAGCAGCTTAGCTTTTTTTACAGAAAATCAGCCCCAGCATTTT.

This sequence joins TRBV4-1 and TRBJ2-3; tentatively, D is TRBD1 (6 bases). V was pared by 1 base and J by 5 bases, with 16 bases between. The length of the CDR3 is 16 residues. Germline CDR1 MGHRA, CDR2 YSYEKL. CDR3 bases: TGCGCCAGCAGCCAAGTGCAGGGGCGATTGGGAGATACGCAGTATTTT. This encodes CASSQVQGRLGDTQYF.

This clone was detected only a few times. J is TRBJ2-2 and V is TRBV19, with a possible D match to TRBD1 (6 bases). Trimming pared 6 bases from V and 3 bases from J, leaving 14 bases between. There are 15 residues in the CDR3. CDR1 and CDR2 (germline): LNHDA, SQIVND (reference sequence). The CDR3, as DNA: TGTGCCAGTAGCCCGGGACACGGATACACCGGGGAGCTGTTTTTT. Protein sequence: CASSPGHGYTGELFF.

The V gene is TRBV11-3, the J gene TRBJ2-7, with 16 bases that match TRBD2. With V trimmed by 5 bases and J by 0 bases, 4 bases remained unmatched. The CDR3 consists of 17 residues. In germline, CDR1 is SGHNT, CDR2 YENEEA. CDR3 bases: TGTGCCAGCAGCGCGGGACTAGCGGGAGGGTTCTCCTACGAGCAGTACTTC. This sequence encodes CASSAGLAGGFSYEQYF.

This chain uses TRBV5-1 with TRBJ1-5, with D perhaps matching TRBD1 (5 bases). Germline CDR1 SGHRS, CDR2 YFSETQ. This CDR3 spans 16 amino acids. Trimming took 3 bases from V and 2 from J, leaving 15 bases between them. The CDR3 region has the DNA TGCGCCAGCAGCTCCGGTCCCCCGGGGGGCAATCAGCCCCAGCATTTT. Translating it yields CASSSGPPGGNQPQHF.

V usage is TRBV29-1 and J usage is TRBJ2-7; 12 positions agree with TRBD2. CDR3 length equals 14 residues. Germline loops: CDR1 SQVTM, CDR2 ANQGSEA. The V segment lost 6 bases and the J segment 1 base; nucleotides outside the gene matches: 4. The chain's CDR3 is CSVGLAGMSYEQYF. The CDR3 DNA follows: TGCAGCGTCGGACTAGCGGGGATGTCCTACGAGCAGTACTTC.

This chain joins TRBV5-4 and TRBJ2-1; D is possibly TRBD1 (6 bases). CDR1 SGHNT and CDR2 YYREEE come from the germline V gene (reference sequence). This CDR3 spans 15 amino acids. Trimming removed 5 bases from V and 6 bases from J, with 18 bases in between. CDR3 DNA: TGTGCCAGCAGTCCAAAACGGGACATTATCAATGAGCAGTTCTTC. As protein: CASSPKRDIINEQFF.

The genes are TRBV9 and TRBJ2-2, with TRBD1 matching 8 bases. This CDR3 has 15 amino acids. V was clipped by 4 bases and J by 2 bases; unmatched bases: 4. Germline V gene data show CDR1 as SGDLS and CDR2 as YYNGEE. CDR3 in amino acids: CASSRGQANTGELFF. In nucleotides, the CDR3 is TGTGCCAGCAGCCGGGGACAGGCAAACACCGGGGAGCTGTTTTTT.

The J gene is TRBJ2-1, the V gene TRBV19; 10 bases map to TRBD2. CDR1 LNHDA and CDR2 SQIVND come from the germline V gene (reference sequence). CDR3 size: 15 residues. V shed 3 bases, J shed 9 bases, and the junction held 8 bases outside the gene matches. CDR3 sequence: CASSMALAGVSEQFF. CDR3 DNA sequence: TGTGCCAGTAGTATGGCCCTAGCGGGAGTATCTGAGCAGTTCTTC.